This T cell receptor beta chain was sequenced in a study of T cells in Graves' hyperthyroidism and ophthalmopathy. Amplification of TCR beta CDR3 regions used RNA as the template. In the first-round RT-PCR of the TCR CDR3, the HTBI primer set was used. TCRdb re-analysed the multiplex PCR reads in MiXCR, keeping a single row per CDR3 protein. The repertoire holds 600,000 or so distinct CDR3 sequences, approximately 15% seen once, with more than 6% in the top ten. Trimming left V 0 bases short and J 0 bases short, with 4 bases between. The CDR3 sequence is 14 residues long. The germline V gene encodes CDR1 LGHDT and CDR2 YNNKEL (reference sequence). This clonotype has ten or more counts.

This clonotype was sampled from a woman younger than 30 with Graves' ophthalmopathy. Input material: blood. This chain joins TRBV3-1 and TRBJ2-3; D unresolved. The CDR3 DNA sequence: TGTGCCAGCAGCCAAGATCAAAGCACAGATACGCAGTATTTT. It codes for CASSQDQSTDTQYF.